The rows below give T cell receptor beta chains drawn from one sample of a study of blood T cell repertoires in COVID-19. TCRdb's table, derived via immunoSEQ multiplex PCR, lists solely in-frame clones and lacks some. This table has approximately 350,000 clones, about 89% appearing once. Sequencing input: peripheral blood. The receptors originated from a woman aged 50 to 60 with COVID-19, enrolled during active disease. Each CDR3 is given with its conserved first and last residue. The D gene is left open where the match is weak. Part of the rows lack a size; the others show once, few, many or a class for expanded clones.

d_call	v_call	j_call	clone_size	cdr3_nt	cdr3_aa
.	TRBV5-4	TRBJ2-3	.	TGTGCCAGCAGCTTGGACAGGGGCACAGATACGCAGTATTTT	CASSLDRGTDTQYF
TRBD2	TRBV30	TRBJ2-1	.	TGTGCCTATCGGACTAGCGGTTACAATGAGCAGTTCTTC	CAYRTSGYNEQFF
TRBD1	TRBV30	TRBJ2-7	once	TGTGCCTGGAGTGTCTCGACGGGACAGGGTTACGAGCAGTACTTC	CAWSVSTGQGYEQYF
TRBD2	TRBV6-6	TRBJ2-1	.	TGTGCCAGCAGTTCGACCCTAGCGGGCTCCTACAATGAGCAGTTCTTC	CASSSTLAGSYNEQFF
TRBD2	TRBV18	TRBJ2-1	.	TGTGCCAGCTCACCATTCTCCGTAGCGGGAGGGAAGAATGAGCAGTTCTTC	CASSPFSVAGGKNEQFF
.	TRBV27	TRBJ1-2	once	TGTGCCAGCAGTGACCGTGACACAAATGGCTACACCTTC	CASSDRDTNGYTF
TRBD2	TRBV19	TRBJ2-1	.	TGTGCCAGTAGTATATTAGCGGGGCCCCAATACAATGAGCAGTTCTTC	CASSILAGPQYNEQFF
.	TRBV29-1	TRBJ2-1	once	TGCAGCGTTAGGGCCCTAAGGGCGGGCTCCTACAATGAGCAGTTCTTC	CSVRALRAGSYNEQFF
TRBD1	TRBV6-5	TRBJ1-4	.	TGTGCCAGCAGTATTACAGGGGGCCCGGGCGAAAAACTGTTTTTT	CASSITGGPGEKLFF
.	TRBV4-1	TRBJ2-2	.	TGCGCCAGCAGCCAAGAGTACAGCTACACCGGGGAGCTGTTTTTT	CASSQEYSYTGELFF
.	TRBV6-4	TRBJ2-1	.	TGTGCCAGCAGTGGGAGCGGATACAATGAGCAGTTCTTC	CASSGSGYNEQFF
TRBD2	TRBV5-4	TRBJ2-1	.	TGTGCCAGCAGCTCTAGCGGGACTTACAATGAGCAGTTCTTC	CASSSSGTYNEQFF
TRBD2	TRBV13	TRBJ2-3	.	TGTGCCAGCAGCTTTGGGACTAGCGGGACGGGCTCAGATACGCAGTATTTT	CASSFGTSGTGSDTQYF
TRBD1	TRBV13	TRBJ2-7	.	TGTGCCAGCAGGCGACAGGGGGCGGGAGAGCAGTACTTC	CASRRQGAGEQYF
.	TRBV11-2	TRBJ2-7	few	TGTGCCAGCAGCGCGAACAGAGAGCAGTACTTC	CASSANREQYF
.	TRBV9	TRBJ2-3	.	TGTGCCAGCAGCCCAAGAGGGAGCCCTTCCACAGATACGCAGTATTTT	CASSPRGSPSTDTQYF
.	TRBV12-5	TRBJ2-3	.	TGTGCTAGTGGTTTGGCCCAACTAAAAAATCCGCAGTATTTT	CASGLAQLKNPQYF
.	TRBV6-5	TRBJ2-7	many	TGTGCCAGCAGTTACGTCGGACAGACCCATTCAGAGCAGTACTTC	CASSYVGQTHSEQYF
TRBD1	TRBV5-1	TRBJ2-7	.	TGCGCCAGCAGCCCGACGGACAGGGTCTCACCTCTCTACGAGCAGTACTTC	CASSPTDRVSPLYEQYF
.	TRBV7-8	TRBJ1-1	.	TGTGCCAGCAGCTTCCCGGGCAGGGCGAGTGAAGCTTTCTTT	CASSFPGRASEAFF
.	TRBV24-1	TRBJ2-1	.	TGTGCCACCAGTGTACCCTTCGTCGCGCCTTACAATGAGCAGTTCTTC	CATSVPFVAPYNEQFF
TRBD1	TRBV7-9	TRBJ2-7	.	TGTGCCAGCAGCTTCCCCGGACAGGGAGGTGAGCAGTACTTC	CASSFPGQGGEQYF
TRBD2	TRBV7-2	TRBJ2-1	.	TGTGCCAGCAGCTTAGCCCTCTGGCGGGAGGGTGGTGAGCAGTTCTTC	CASSLALWREGGEQFF
.	TRBV19	TRBJ2-7	.	TGTGCCAGTAGTAGCTTTGAGGGTAACTACGAGCAGTACTTC	CASSSFEGNYEQYF
.	TRBV18	TRBJ1-6	few	TGTGCCAGCTCACCAGGGCGTAATTCACCCCTCCACTTT	CASSPGRNSPLHF
.	TRBV15	TRBJ1-5	.	TGTGCCACCAGGGGAGGAGGGGCCGGTCAGCCCCAGCATTTT	CATRGGGAGQPQHF
TRBD1	TRBV18	TRBJ1-1	.	TGTGCCAGCTCACTAGCTGACGGACAGGGGGCTGAAGCTTTCTTT	CASSLADGQGAEAFF
.	TRBV14	TRBJ1-2	once	TGTGCCAGCAGCCAGCAGATACCCTATGGCTACACCTTC	CASSQQIPYGYTF
.	TRBV4-2	TRBJ2-6	.	TGTGCCAGCAGCGTCACACGAAGCTCTGGGGCCAACGTCCTGACTTTC	CASSVTRSSGANVLTF
.	TRBV3-1/TRBV3-2	TRBJ1-6	.	TGTGCCAGCAGCCAAGGAAAGCGGTCACCCCTCCACTTT	CASSQGKRSPLHF
TRBD2	TRBV5-1	TRBJ2-1	.	TGCGCCAGCAGCTTGGGGGGGACTAGCCCCAATGAGCAGTTCTTC	CASSLGGTSPNEQFF